These T cell receptor beta chains were read from a single sample in a study of cytomegalovirus exposure and HLA in healthy donors. Clones were sequenced by immunoSEQ multiplex PCR, and TCRdb holds only the in-frame ones, with some missing. The data contain roughly 110,000 clones, roughly 82% of them singletons. The specimen sequenced was PBMCs. The source is a man between 40 and 49 years old in good health and CMV-seropositive. CDR3s include the opening cysteine and the closing phenylalanine or tryptophan. The D gene is left open where the match is weak. The size field is filled for only some rows; it gives once, few, many or a size class.

d_call: TRBD1
j_call: TRBJ2-1
clone_size: .
v_call: TRBV6-5
cdr3_aa: CASSYATKTGAGEQFF
cdr3_nt: TGTGCCAGCAGTTACGCAACCAAAACAGGGGCAGGGGAGCAGTTCTTC

d_call: .
j_call: TRBJ1-6
clone_size: .
v_call: TRBV7-2
cdr3_aa: CASSILAGAGSPLHF
cdr3_nt: TGTGCCAGCAGCATCCTCGCGGGGGCTGGTTCACCCCTCCACTTT

d_call: TRBD1
j_call: TRBJ2-1
clone_size: few
v_call: TRBV11-1
cdr3_aa: CASSVRPTGSYNEQFF
cdr3_nt: TGTGCCAGCAGCGTAAGGCCGACAGGGTCCTACAATGAGCAGTTCTTC

d_call: TRBD1
j_call: TRBJ2-7
clone_size: .
v_call: TRBV19
cdr3_aa: CASSIRGPGQGAYEQYF
cdr3_nt: TGTGCCAGTAGTATTAGGGGACCGGGACAGGGGGCCTACGAGCAGTACTTC

d_call: TRBD2
j_call: TRBJ2-2
clone_size: .
v_call: TRBV7-2
cdr3_aa: CASSLARTSGGKTNTGELFF
cdr3_nt: TGTGCCAGCAGCTTAGCAAGGACTAGCGGGGGGAAAACGAACACCGGGGAGCTGTTTTTT

d_call: .
j_call: TRBJ2-3
clone_size: .
v_call: TRBV9
cdr3_aa: CASNQNRGDTSTDTQYF
cdr3_nt: TGTGCCAGCAACCAGAATCGGGGGGACACTAGCACAGATACGCAGTATTTT

d_call: TRBD2
j_call: TRBJ2-1
clone_size: .
v_call: TRBV25-1
cdr3_aa: CASSDTLAGAANEQFF
cdr3_nt: TGTGCCAGCAGTGATACACTAGCGGGGGCAGCGAATGAGCAGTTCTTC

d_call: .
j_call: TRBJ1-1
clone_size: .
v_call: TRBV5-5
cdr3_aa: CASSLVGSGMNTEAFF
cdr3_nt: TGTGCCAGCAGCTTGGTGGGTTCAGGGATGAACACTGAAGCTTTCTTT

d_call: .
j_call: TRBJ1-1
clone_size: .
v_call: TRBV19
cdr3_aa: CASSPDRPEAFF
cdr3_nt: TGTGCCAGTAGCCCCGACAGGCCCGAAGCTTTCTTT

d_call: TRBD1
j_call: TRBJ1-1
clone_size: .
v_call: TRBV28
cdr3_aa: CASTQTGDRGLNTEAFF
cdr3_nt: TGTGCCAGCACTCAAACGGGGGACAGGGGACTGAACACTGAAGCTTTCTTT

d_call: TRBD1
j_call: TRBJ1-6
clone_size: .
v_call: TRBV9
cdr3_aa: CASSASGQGSPLHF
cdr3_nt: TGTGCCAGCAGCGCCTCCGGACAGGGCTCACCCCTCCACTTT

d_call: .
j_call: TRBJ1-5
clone_size: .
v_call: TRBV27
cdr3_aa: CASSLRWGGSGQPQHF
cdr3_nt: TGTGCCAGCAGTCTCCGCTGGGGGGGGAGCGGGCAGCCCCAGCATTTT

d_call: TRBD2
j_call: TRBJ2-1
clone_size: .
v_call: TRBV19
cdr3_aa: CASSIPGLVGNEQFF
cdr3_nt: TGTGCCAGTAGTATACCGGGACTAGTGGGTAATGAGCAGTTCTTC

d_call: .
j_call: TRBJ1-6
clone_size: .
v_call: TRBV4-1
cdr3_aa: CASSPSAGSYNSPLHF
cdr3_nt: TGCGCCAGCAGTCCCTCGGCGGGGTCCTATAATTCACCCCTCCACTTT

d_call: .
j_call: TRBJ2-4
clone_size: .
v_call: TRBV9
cdr3_aa: CASSVDALVNIQYF
cdr3_nt: TGTGCCAGCAGCGTAGATGCCCTAGTAAACATTCAGTACTTC

d_call: .
j_call: TRBJ2-7
clone_size: .
v_call: TRBV9
cdr3_aa: CASSPRDNYEQYF
cdr3_nt: TGTGCCAGCAGCCCCCGGGACAACTACGAGCAGTACTTC

d_call: .
j_call: TRBJ1-1
clone_size: .
v_call: TRBV19
cdr3_aa: CASSPSMSGYFYGKAFF
cdr3_nt: TGTGCCAGTAGTCCCTCGATGTCGGGGTACTTTTACGGAAAAGCTTTCTTT

d_call: TRBD1
j_call: TRBJ1-4
clone_size: .
v_call: TRBV27
cdr3_aa: CASSTQGQTRGEKLFF
cdr3_nt: TGTGCCAGCAGTACCCAGGGACAGACCCGGGGGGAAAAACTGTTTTTT

d_call: TRBD1
j_call: TRBJ2-7
clone_size: .
v_call: TRBV30
cdr3_aa: CAWETGVHEQYF
cdr3_nt: TGTGCCTGGGAGACAGGGGTCCACGAGCAGTACTTC

d_call: TRBD1
j_call: TRBJ2-1
clone_size: .
v_call: TRBV5-1
cdr3_aa: CASSLEGQGGYNEQFF
cdr3_nt: TGCGCCAGCAGCTTGGAGGGACAGGGAGGGTACAATGAGCAGTTCTTC

d_call: .
j_call: TRBJ2-5
clone_size: .
v_call: TRBV27
cdr3_aa: CASSPLTPRETQYF
cdr3_nt: TGTGCCAGCAGTCCACTGACACCCAGGGAGACCCAGTACTTC

d_call: .
j_call: TRBJ2-2
clone_size: .
v_call: TRBV28
cdr3_aa: CASSSSGQSANTGELFF
cdr3_nt: TGTGCCAGCAGTTCCTCGGGTCAGTCAGCCAACACCGGGGAGCTGTTTTTT

d_call: .
j_call: TRBJ1-2
clone_size: .
v_call: TRBV30
cdr3_aa: CAWGPGFGYGYTF
cdr3_nt: TGTGCCTGGGGTCCAGGGTTCGGCTATGGCTACACCTTC

d_call: TRBD2
j_call: TRBJ2-3
clone_size: .
v_call: TRBV7-3
cdr3_aa: CASSAPGGGTDTQYF
cdr3_nt: TGTGCCAGCAGCGCCCCGGGGGGGGGCACAGATACGCAGTATTTT

d_call: TRBD2
j_call: TRBJ2-7
clone_size: .
v_call: TRBV5-4
cdr3_aa: CASSRGGTNPYSTYEQYF
cdr3_nt: TGTGCCAGCAGCCGGGGGGGGACTAACCCCTACTCAACCTACGAGCAGTACTTC

d_call: .
j_call: TRBJ1-3
clone_size: .
v_call: TRBV11-2
cdr3_aa: CASSLSGSGNTIYF
cdr3_nt: TGTGCCAGCAGCTTGTCAGGTTCTGGAAACACCATATATTTT

d_call: TRBD1
j_call: TRBJ1-5
clone_size: .
v_call: TRBV5-6
cdr3_aa: CASSSRQGGGQPQHF
cdr3_nt: TGTGCCAGCAGCTCACGACAGGGTGGTGGTCAGCCCCAGCATTTT

d_call: .
j_call: TRBJ1-6
clone_size: .
v_call: TRBV5-6
cdr3_aa: CASSFARTGSSPLHF
cdr3_nt: TGTGCCAGCAGCTTCGCGCGAACAGGGAGTTCACCCCTCCACTTT

d_call: .
j_call: TRBJ1-1
clone_size: .
v_call: TRBV5-6
cdr3_aa: CASSSMGTRYGAFF
cdr3_nt: TGTGCCAGCAGCTCGATGGGCACTAGGTATGGGGCTTTCTTT

d_call: .
j_call: TRBJ2-1
clone_size: .
v_call: TRBV6-5
cdr3_aa: CASRSRQGTEQFF
cdr3_nt: TGTGCCAGCAGAAGCAGGCAGGGTACTGAGCAGTTCTTC

d_call: .
j_call: TRBJ2-1
clone_size: .
v_call: TRBV7-8
cdr3_aa: CASSLENYAHNEQFF
cdr3_nt: TGTGCCAGCAGCCTGGAAAACTATGCGCACAATGAGCAGTTCTTC

d_call: .
j_call: TRBJ1-1
clone_size: medium-sized
v_call: TRBV5-1
cdr3_aa: CASSLAGGYTEAFF
cdr3_nt: TGCGCCAGCAGCTTGGCGGGGGGGTACACTGAAGCTTTCTTT

d_call: .
j_call: TRBJ2-7
clone_size: .
v_call: TRBV19
cdr3_aa: CASSNTGTGVGEQYF
cdr3_nt: TGTGCCAGTAGCAATACCGGGACGGGGGTAGGCGAGCAGTACTTC

d_call: .
j_call: TRBJ1-2
clone_size: .
v_call: TRBV21-1
cdr3_aa: CASSKLRGYTF
cdr3_nt: TGTGCCAGCAGCAAATTGAGGGGCTACACCTTC

d_call: TRBD1
j_call: TRBJ2-2
clone_size: .
v_call: TRBV6-4
cdr3_aa: CASSDLGQGAGELFF
cdr3_nt: TGTGCCAGCAGTGACCTGGGACAGGGCGCCGGGGAGCTGTTTTTT

d_call: TRBD1
j_call: TRBJ2-7
clone_size: .
v_call: TRBV5-4
cdr3_aa: CASRAGQGAYEQYF
cdr3_nt: TGTGCCAGCAGGGCCGGACAGGGGGCCTACGAGCAGTACTTC

d_call: TRBD2
j_call: TRBJ2-1
clone_size: .
v_call: TRBV4-2
cdr3_aa: CASSQDQPGLAGRKFF
cdr3_nt: TGTGCCAGCAGCCAAGACCAGCCCGGACTAGCGGGCCGAAAGTTCTTC

d_call: .
j_call: TRBJ2-5
clone_size: .
v_call: TRBV6-1
cdr3_aa: CASSVSVQETQYF
cdr3_nt: TGTGCCAGCAGTGTTTCAGTCCAAGAGACCCAGTACTTC

d_call: .
j_call: TRBJ2-5
clone_size: .
v_call: TRBV27
cdr3_aa: CASRRRTDQETQYF
cdr3_nt: TGTGCCAGCAGGCGGCGGACAGACCAAGAGACCCAGTACTTC

d_call: TRBD2
j_call: TRBJ2-2
clone_size: few
v_call: TRBV2
cdr3_aa: CASSRQSGTRPGELFF
cdr3_nt: TGTGCCAGCAGTAGGCAATCCGGGACTAGACCCGGGGAGCTGTTTTTT

d_call: .
j_call: TRBJ2-7
clone_size: .
v_call: TRBV14
cdr3_aa: CASSLSSEQYF
cdr3_nt: TGTGCCAGCAGCCTTAGTAGCGAGCAGTACTTC

d_call: .
j_call: TRBJ2-7
clone_size: .
v_call: TRBV7-9
cdr3_aa: CASSLETRTGNEQYF
cdr3_nt: TGTGCCAGCAGCTTAGAGACACGCACAGGGAACGAGCAGTACTTC

d_call: .
j_call: TRBJ1-2
clone_size: .
v_call: TRBV28
cdr3_aa: CASSYGTENYGYTF
cdr3_nt: TGTGCCAGCAGTTACGGAACGGAGAACTATGGCTACACCTTC

d_call: TRBD2
j_call: TRBJ2-1
clone_size: .
v_call: TRBV29-1
cdr3_aa: CSVDRTSGNNEQFF
cdr3_nt: TGCAGCGTTGACAGGACTAGCGGAAACAATGAGCAGTTCTTC

d_call: .
j_call: TRBJ1-5
clone_size: .
v_call: TRBV2
cdr3_aa: CASSEDGVAGVSNQPQHF
cdr3_nt: TGTGCCAGCAGTGAAGACGGGGTAGCCGGAGTTAGCAATCAGCCCCAGCATTTT

d_call: .
j_call: TRBJ2-2
clone_size: .
v_call: TRBV28
cdr3_aa: CASTDHGANTGELFF
cdr3_nt: TGTGCCAGCACCGATCACGGGGCGAACACCGGGGAGCTGTTTTTT

d_call: TRBD2
j_call: TRBJ2-3
clone_size: .
v_call: TRBV5-8
cdr3_aa: CASSFHRTSGGSSTDTQYF
cdr3_nt: TGTGCCAGCAGCTTTCATAGGACTAGCGGGGGATCTAGCACAGATACGCAGTATTTT

d_call: .
j_call: TRBJ2-2
clone_size: .
v_call: TRBV7-2
cdr3_aa: CASSLGPVTGELFF
cdr3_nt: TGTGCCAGCAGCTTAGGTCCAGTGACCGGGGAGCTGTTTTTT

d_call: .
j_call: TRBJ1-3
clone_size: .
v_call: TRBV7-9
cdr3_aa: CASSLTVGSFSGNTIYF
cdr3_nt: TGTGCCAGCAGCTTGACGGTCGGGTCCTTCTCTGGAAACACCATATATTTT

d_call: .
j_call: TRBJ2-3
clone_size: .
v_call: TRBV7-6
cdr3_aa: CASSTFLLDTQYF
cdr3_nt: TGTGCCAGCAGCACCTTCCTATTGGATACGCAGTATTTT

d_call: TRBD1
j_call: TRBJ2-3
clone_size: .
v_call: TRBV18
cdr3_aa: CASSPGQRTDTQYF
cdr3_nt: TGTGCCAGCTCACCGGGACAGCGCACAGATACGCAGTATTTT